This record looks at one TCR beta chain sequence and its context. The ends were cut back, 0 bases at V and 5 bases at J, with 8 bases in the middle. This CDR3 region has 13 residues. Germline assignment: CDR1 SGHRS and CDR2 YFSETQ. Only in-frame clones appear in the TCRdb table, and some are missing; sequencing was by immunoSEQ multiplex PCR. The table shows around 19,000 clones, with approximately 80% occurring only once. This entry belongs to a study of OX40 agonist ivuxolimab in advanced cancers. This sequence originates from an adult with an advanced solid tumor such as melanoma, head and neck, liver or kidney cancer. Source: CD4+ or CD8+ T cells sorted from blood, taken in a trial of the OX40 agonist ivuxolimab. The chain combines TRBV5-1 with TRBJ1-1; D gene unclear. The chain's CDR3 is CASSLGGGTEAFF. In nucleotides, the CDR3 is TGCGCCAGCAGCTTGGGGGGAGGAACTGAAGCTTTCTTT.